The source of this TCR beta chain is a study of immune cell composition in non-small cell lung cancer. Normal lung was taken at the farthest possible site, at least 3 cm from tumour. Assay used: immunoSEQ multiplex PCR; TCRdb lists only in-frame clones, some missing. The sample carries around 1,900 clones, just over 75% recorded once. V lost 4 bases and J lost 2; bases outside the gene matches: 6. Germline V gives CDR1 LNHDA, CDR2 SQIVND (reference sequence). CDR3 length equals 16 residues. V is TRBV19 and J is TRBJ2-4, with 9 bases lining up with TRBD1. This sequence was found in a human donor with non-small cell lung cancer. Sample: non-adjacent lung tissue. CDR3 nucleotides: TGTGCCAGTAGTACCGGGACAGGGCAGACCAAAAACATTCAGTACTTC. Translation gives CASSTGTGQTKNIQYF.